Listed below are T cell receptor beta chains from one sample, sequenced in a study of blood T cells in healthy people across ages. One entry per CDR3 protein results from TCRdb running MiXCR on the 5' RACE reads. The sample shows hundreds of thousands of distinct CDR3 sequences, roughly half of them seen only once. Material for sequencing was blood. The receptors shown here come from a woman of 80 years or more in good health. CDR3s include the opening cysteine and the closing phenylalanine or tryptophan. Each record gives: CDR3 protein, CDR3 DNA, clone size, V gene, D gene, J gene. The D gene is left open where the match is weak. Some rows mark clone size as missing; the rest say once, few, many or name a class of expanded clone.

cdr3_aa: CASSQTGAEGYTF; cdr3_nt: TGTGCCAGCAGCCAAACAGGGGCGGAAGGCTACACCTTC; clone_size: -; v_call: TRBV2; d_call: TRBD1; j_call: TRBJ1-2
cdr3_aa: CAISGTSGEQYF; cdr3_nt: TGTGCCATCAGCGGGACTAGTGGCGAGCAGTACTTC; clone_size: many; v_call: TRBV10-3; d_call: TRBD2; j_call: TRBJ2-7
cdr3_aa: CASSLGLAGVYEQYF; cdr3_nt: TGTGCCAGCAGTTTAGGGCTTGCGGGAGTCTACGAGCAGTACTTC; clone_size: many; v_call: TRBV12-3/TRBV12-4; d_call: TRBD2; j_call: TRBJ2-7
cdr3_aa: CASSSLQPGNTIYF; cdr3_nt: TGTGCCAGCAGTTCCTTGCAACCTGGAAACACCATATATTTT; clone_size: -; v_call: TRBV28; d_call: -; j_call: TRBJ1-3
cdr3_aa: CASSPGQGVAQETQYF; cdr3_nt: TGCGCCAGCAGCCCTGGACAGGGTGTGGCCCAAGAGACCCAGTACTTC; clone_size: -; v_call: TRBV5-1; d_call: TRBD1; j_call: TRBJ2-5
cdr3_aa: CSARLGDRSTGELFF; cdr3_nt: TGCAGTGCTAGGCTAGGGGACAGGTCCACCGGGGAGCTGTTTTTT; clone_size: -; v_call: TRBV20-1; d_call: TRBD1; j_call: TRBJ2-2
cdr3_aa: CASSQVPAAPSYEQYF; cdr3_nt: TGCGCCAGCAGCCAAGTTCCCGCTGCGCCGTCCTACGAGCAGTACTTC; clone_size: -; v_call: TRBV4-1; d_call: -; j_call: TRBJ2-7
cdr3_aa: CSVGAASSSHPFF; cdr3_nt: TGCAGCGTTGGGGCCGCTTCTAGCTCTCATCCGTTCTTC; clone_size: -; v_call: TRBV29-1; d_call: -; j_call: TRBJ2-1
cdr3_aa: CASSKMTGRGETQYF; cdr3_nt: TGTGCCAGCAGTAAGATGACAGGTCGAGGGGAGACCCAGTACTTC; clone_size: many; v_call: TRBV2; d_call: -; j_call: TRBJ2-5
cdr3_aa: CASSFPRGAEQFF; cdr3_nt: TGTGCCAGCAGCTTCCCGAGGGGCGCTGAGCAGTTCTTC; clone_size: many; v_call: TRBV5-4; d_call: -; j_call: TRBJ2-1
cdr3_aa: CASSSGPDDSYEQYF; cdr3_nt: TGTGCCAGCAGCTCCGGCCCGGACGATTCCTACGAGCAGTACTTC; clone_size: -; v_call: TRBV7-9; d_call: -; j_call: TRBJ2-7
cdr3_aa: CSARDRQGQMETQYF; cdr3_nt: TGCAGTGCTAGAGATCGCCAGGGCCAAATGGAGACCCAGTACTTC; clone_size: -; v_call: TRBV20-1; d_call: -; j_call: TRBJ2-5
cdr3_aa: CASSQVTGEGYIQYF; cdr3_nt: TGTGCCAGCAGCCAAGTGACAGGGGAAGGATACATTCAGTACTTC; clone_size: once; v_call: TRBV4-2; d_call: TRBD1; j_call: TRBJ2-4
cdr3_aa: CSAPPGQGLTRKETQYF; cdr3_nt: TGCAGTGCACCACCGGGACAGGGCCTGACCCGAAAAGAGACCCAGTACTTC; clone_size: -; v_call: TRBV20-1; d_call: TRBD1; j_call: TRBJ2-5
cdr3_aa: CASSLDLDYGYTF; cdr3_nt: TGTGCCAGCTCACTGGACCTTGACTATGGCTACACCTTC; clone_size: -; v_call: TRBV18; d_call: -; j_call: TRBJ1-2
cdr3_aa: CASSRGQGSGTQYF; cdr3_nt: TGTGCTAGCAGCCGCGGACAGGGTTCTGGGACCCAGTACTTC; clone_size: -; v_call: TRBV7-7; d_call: TRBD1; j_call: TRBJ2-5
cdr3_aa: CASTPDRVNTGELFF; cdr3_nt: TGTGCCAGCACCCCGGACAGGGTCAACACCGGGGAGCTGTTTTTT; clone_size: many; v_call: TRBV6-5; d_call: TRBD1; j_call: TRBJ2-2
cdr3_aa: CASSQDSGGGAYNEQFF; cdr3_nt: TGCGCCAGCAGCCAAGATAGTGGCGGGGGCGCCTACAATGAGCAGTTCTTC; clone_size: -; v_call: TRBV4-1; d_call: -; j_call: TRBJ2-1
cdr3_aa: CASSQDQGRAFF; cdr3_nt: TGTGCCAGCAGCCAAGATCAGGGACGAGCTTTCTTT; clone_size: few; v_call: TRBV3-1; d_call: -; j_call: TRBJ1-1
cdr3_aa: CASSHAGTPFPDTQYF; cdr3_nt: TGCGCCAGCAGCCATGCCGGGACCCCCTTTCCAGATACGCAGTATTTT; clone_size: -; v_call: TRBV4-3; d_call: -; j_call: TRBJ2-3
cdr3_aa: CASSYHPGLVSFTQYF; cdr3_nt: TGTGCCAGCAGTTACCACCCGGGACTAGTGTCTTTTACGCAGTATTTT; clone_size: -; v_call: TRBV6-5; d_call: TRBD2; j_call: TRBJ2-3
cdr3_aa: CASSQQGQNRGSEQFF; cdr3_nt: TGTGCCAGCAGCCAACAGGGTCAGAACCGGGGGAGTGAGCAGTTCTTC; clone_size: few; v_call: TRBV3-1; d_call: -; j_call: TRBJ2-1
cdr3_aa: CASSYTGTYEQYF; cdr3_nt: TGTGCCAGCAGTTATACAGGAACCTACGAGCAGTACTTC; clone_size: -; v_call: TRBV12-3/TRBV12-4; d_call: -; j_call: TRBJ2-7
cdr3_aa: CSVGDTSNEKLFF; cdr3_nt: TGCAGCGTTGGGGACACATCTAATGAAAAACTGTTTTTT; clone_size: -; v_call: TRBV29-1; d_call: -; j_call: TRBJ1-4
cdr3_aa: CASSLMYYEQYF; cdr3_nt: TGTGCCAGCAGCCTCATGTATTACGAGCAGTACTTC; clone_size: -; v_call: TRBV12-3/TRBV12-4; d_call: -; j_call: TRBJ2-7
cdr3_aa: CASSLEPGAGHTQYF; cdr3_nt: TGTGCCAGCAGTTTAGAGCCAGGGGCAGGGCATACGCAGTATTTT; clone_size: -; v_call: TRBV12-3/TRBV12-4; d_call: -; j_call: TRBJ2-3
cdr3_aa: CASSTDRPTGELFF; cdr3_nt: TGCGCCAGCAGCACGGACAGGCCCACCGGGGAGCTGTTTTTT; clone_size: many; v_call: TRBV5-1; d_call: TRBD1; j_call: TRBJ2-2
cdr3_aa: CASSENYGYTF; cdr3_nt: TGTGCCAGCAGCGAGAACTATGGCTACACCTTC; clone_size: many; v_call: TRBV2; d_call: -; j_call: TRBJ1-2
cdr3_aa: CASNQERRGGGLDTQYF; cdr3_nt: TGCGCCAGCAACCAAGAAAGGCGAGGGGGGGGTCTTGATACGCAGTATTTT; clone_size: -; v_call: TRBV4-3; d_call: -; j_call: TRBJ2-3
cdr3_aa: CASSWEGPADTQYF; cdr3_nt: TGCGCCAGCAGCTGGGAAGGGCCGGCAGATACGCAGTATTTT; clone_size: -; v_call: TRBV5-1; d_call: -; j_call: TRBJ2-3
cdr3_aa: CASSQGPGHNEQFF; cdr3_nt: TGCGCCAGCAGCCAAGGGCCAGGACACAATGAGCAGTTCTTC; clone_size: few; v_call: TRBV4-1; d_call: -; j_call: TRBJ2-1
cdr3_aa: CASSVDLTSGRTTDTQYF; cdr3_nt: TGTGCCAGCAGCGTAGACCTCACTAGCGGGAGAACCACAGATACGCAGTATTTT; clone_size: -; v_call: TRBV9; d_call: TRBD2; j_call: TRBJ2-3
cdr3_aa: CASSLGNRAPGGYTF; cdr3_nt: TGTGCCAGCAGCTTAGGTAACCGGGCCCCAGGTGGCTACACCTTC; clone_size: few; v_call: TRBV7-2; d_call: -; j_call: TRBJ1-2
cdr3_aa: CSARELENTEAFF; cdr3_nt: TGCAGTGCTAGGGAGTTGGAGAACACTGAAGCTTTCTTT; clone_size: many; v_call: TRBV20-1; d_call: -; j_call: TRBJ1-1
cdr3_aa: CSARAVGEQYF; cdr3_nt: TGCAGTGCTAGGGCGGTCGGTGAGCAGTACTTC; clone_size: few; v_call: TRBV20-1; d_call: -; j_call: TRBJ2-7
cdr3_aa: CASTLGLAGGGDTQYF; cdr3_nt: TGTGCCAGCACCCTCGGACTAGCGGGAGGGGGCGATACGCAGTATTTT; clone_size: once; v_call: TRBV12-3/TRBV12-4; d_call: TRBD2; j_call: TRBJ2-3
cdr3_aa: CASFLWEGYEKLFF; cdr3_nt: TGTGCCAGCTTCTTATGGGAGGGCTATGAAAAACTGTTTTTT; clone_size: -; v_call: TRBV7-9; d_call: -; j_call: TRBJ1-4
cdr3_aa: CASSLGLGQGEFFNHEQYF; cdr3_nt: TGTGCCAGCAGCTTAGGACTCGGACAGGGCGAATTTTTTAACCACGAGCAGTACTTC; clone_size: -; v_call: TRBV13; d_call: TRBD1; j_call: TRBJ2-7
cdr3_aa: CGVDHGADTQYF; cdr3_nt: TGCGGCGTTGATCACGGCGCAGATACGCAGTATTTT; clone_size: -; v_call: TRBV29-1; d_call: -; j_call: TRBJ2-3
cdr3_aa: CASSLAMETQYF; cdr3_nt: TGCGCCAGCAGCTTGGCGATGGAGACCCAGTACTTC; clone_size: many; v_call: TRBV5-1; d_call: -; j_call: TRBJ2-5
cdr3_aa: CSARDPNTRELFF; cdr3_nt: TGCAGTGCTAGAGATCCGAACACCAGGGAGCTGTTTTTT; clone_size: -; v_call: TRBV20-1; d_call: -; j_call: TRBJ2-2
cdr3_aa: CASSRGFF; cdr3_nt: TGTGCCAGCAGCCGTGGGTTCTTC; clone_size: many; v_call: TRBV7-2; d_call: -; j_call: TRBJ2-1
cdr3_aa: CASGRGVSNTGELFF; cdr3_nt: TGTGCCAGCGGGAGGGGGGTTTCGAACACCGGGGAGCTGTTTTTT; clone_size: few; v_call: TRBV12-3/TRBV12-4; d_call: -; j_call: TRBJ2-2
cdr3_aa: CASSVLLGDTEAFF; cdr3_nt: TGTGCCAGCAGTGTGCTCCTCGGAGACACTGAAGCTTTCTTT; clone_size: many; v_call: TRBV2; d_call: -; j_call: TRBJ1-1
cdr3_aa: CASSLGQDRGYTF; cdr3_nt: TGTGCCAGCAGCCTTGGACAGGACCGGGGCTACACCTTC; clone_size: -; v_call: TRBV5-4; d_call: TRBD1; j_call: TRBJ1-2
cdr3_aa: CASSLGRAETQYF; cdr3_nt: TGTGCCAGCAGCTTAGGAAGGGCTGAGACCCAGTACTTC; clone_size: -; v_call: TRBV7-9; d_call: -; j_call: TRBJ2-5
cdr3_aa: CASGTRMTDTQYF; cdr3_nt: TGTGCCAGCGGTACTAGGATGACAGATACGCAGTATTTT; clone_size: many; v_call: TRBV4-2; d_call: -; j_call: TRBJ2-3
cdr3_aa: CASSRQDEQFF; cdr3_nt: TGTGCCAGCAGCCGGCAGGATGAGCAGTTCTTC; clone_size: few; v_call: TRBV5-4; d_call: -; j_call: TRBJ2-1
cdr3_aa: CASSLRVEKLFF; cdr3_nt: TGTGCCAGCAGCCTAAGGGTAGAAAAACTGTTTTTT; clone_size: -; v_call: TRBV28; d_call: -; j_call: TRBJ1-4
cdr3_aa: CASSLGSGGTYEQYF; cdr3_nt: TGTGCCAGCAGTTTAGGTAGCGGGGGTACCTACGAGCAGTACTTC; clone_size: -; v_call: TRBV12-3/TRBV12-4; d_call: TRBD2; j_call: TRBJ2-7
cdr3_aa: CASSPRGRGTTDTQYF; cdr3_nt: TGTGCCAGCAGCCCTAGGGGGCGCGGCACCACAGATACGCAGTATTTT; clone_size: -; v_call: TRBV7-6; d_call: TRBD1; j_call: TRBJ2-3
cdr3_aa: CASARQGSSYEQYF; cdr3_nt: TGCGCCAGCGCCCGCCAGGGCAGCTCCTACGAGCAGTACTTC; clone_size: many; v_call: TRBV4-1; d_call: -; j_call: TRBJ2-7
cdr3_aa: CASSPGTGGSLVTSPLHF; cdr3_nt: TGTGCCAGCAGCCCCGGGACAGGGGGTTCACTCGTCACTTCACCCCTCCACTTT; clone_size: -; v_call: TRBV7-9; d_call: TRBD1; j_call: TRBJ1-6
cdr3_aa: CASSLGDRQGNGYTF; cdr3_nt: TGTGCCAGCAGTTTAGGAGATCGGCAGGGGAACGGCTACACCTTC; clone_size: many; v_call: TRBV28; d_call: -; j_call: TRBJ1-2